These 8 T cell receptor beta chains came from one sample sequenced in a study of shared clonotypes between healthy human individuals (dated by TCRdb to 2018 to 2021). For the CD8 naive samples, CD45RO-negative cells were positively selected for CCR7, yielding a CD45RA+CCR7+ population from which TemRA cells were excluded. Libraries were built with the immunoSEQ multiplex PCR assay. TCRdb re-hosts the immuneACCESS table, in-frame sequences only. Its copies lack some clones; in the studies checked, an unresolved V gene accounts for under half of them, and the cause for the rest is not known. This sample gives some 2,000,000 clones in total; less than 95% of them show up just once. The ten largest clones capture roughly 1% of the sample. Sequencing was done on a sample of naive CD8+ T cells sorted from blood. What this sample's cell subset or site label stands for: CD45RA+CCR7+. Every receptor here comes from a man in his late teens or twenties in good health.

The V and J genes are TRBV28 and TRBJ1-4, with D possibly TRBD1 on 5 matching bases. CDR3 size: 16 residues. Germline V gene lookup returns CDR1 MDHEN and CDR2 SYDVKM. V was cut by 5 bases and J by 8 bases, with 21 bases left in between. Here the CDR3 reads CASSLERAGLGEKLFF. The CDR3 coding sequence is TGTGCCAGCAGTCTCGAACGGGCAGGGCTGGGGGAAAAACTGTTTTTT.

The V and J genes are TRBV6-1 and TRBJ1-4; D may be TRBD1 (6 bases). Between the trimmed V and J ends, which lost 2 bases and 2 bases, there was a span of 18 bases. CDR3 length: 18 amino acids. Germline CDR1 is MNHNS and CDR2 is SASEGT. The CDR3 here is CASSEYAGAGVTNEKLFF. The CDR3 DNA is TGTGCCAGCAGTGAATACGCAGGGGCAGGAGTTACTAATGAAAAACTGTTTTTT.

The table lists this clone with a count of one. This specimen includes other DNA sequences encoding the same CDR3. The genes are TRBV27 and TRBJ1-2; D ambiguous. V was cut by 0 bases and J by 7 bases, with 9 bases left in between. The germline gives CDR1 MNHEY, CDR2 SMNVEV (reference sequence). This CDR3 spans 13 amino acids. Here the CDR3 DNA reads TGTGCCAGCAGTTTATCGGCGGGGAGTGGCTACACCTTC. As protein: CASSLSAGSGYTF.

The chain recombines TRBV7-9 with TRBJ2-3; 10 nucleotides line up with TRBD2. The V and J ends lost 5 bases and 5 bases, in that order; junction bases with no gene match: 13. The CDR3 spans 17 residues. Germline V gene data show CDR1 as SEHNR and CDR2 as FQNEAQ (reference sequence). In DNA form, the CDR3 reads TGTGCCAGCAGCCAAGCCCAGACTAGCGGGTGGGGAGATACGCAGTATTTT. Amino acid sequence: CASSQAQTSGWGDTQYF.

Of note for this clone: Other DNA variants within this sample encode the same CDR3. The rearrangement links TRBV4-1 to TRBJ1-1, with no clear D. V lost 0 bases and J 5 bases, leaving 7 bases between the germline ends. The CDR3 contains 13 residues. Looked up from germline, CDR1 is MGHRA and CDR2 is YSYEKL. CDR3 protein: CASSQDRGTEAFF. The CDR3 region has the DNA TGCGCCAGCAGCCAAGATCGAGGGACTGAAGCTTTCTTT.

V and J are TRBV5-1 and TRBJ2-3; D might be TRBD2 (6 bases). Trimming left V 2 bases short and J 4 bases short, with 11 bases between. This CDR3 comprises 14 residues. Germline values: CDR1 SGHRS, CDR2 YFSETQ. CDR3 sequence (DNA): TGCGCCAGCAGCTTTGATCAGCGGGCAGATACGCAGTATTTT. Translated, it gives CASSFDQRADTQYF.

The gene calls are TRBV28 and TRBJ2-3; no reliable D call. CDR3 length: 14 residues. V lost 3 bases to trimming and J lost 3 bases, with 10 bases between them. The germline gives CDR1 MDHEN, CDR2 SYDVKM. CDR3 sequence: CASSLGSFTDTQYF. In DNA form, the CDR3 reads TGTGCCAGCAGTTTGGGGTCGTTTACAGATACGCAGTATTTT.

This chain links TRBV5-5 with TRBJ1-5; D unclear. Germline CDR1 and CDR2: SGHKS and YYEKEE (reference sequence). This CDR3 is built from 14 residues. V gave up 4 bases and J gave up 0 bases, with 8 bases separating them. CDR3 in DNA: TGTGCCAGCAGCCACGGGTATAGCAATCAGCCCCAGCATTTT. Its protein is CASSHGYSNQPQHF.